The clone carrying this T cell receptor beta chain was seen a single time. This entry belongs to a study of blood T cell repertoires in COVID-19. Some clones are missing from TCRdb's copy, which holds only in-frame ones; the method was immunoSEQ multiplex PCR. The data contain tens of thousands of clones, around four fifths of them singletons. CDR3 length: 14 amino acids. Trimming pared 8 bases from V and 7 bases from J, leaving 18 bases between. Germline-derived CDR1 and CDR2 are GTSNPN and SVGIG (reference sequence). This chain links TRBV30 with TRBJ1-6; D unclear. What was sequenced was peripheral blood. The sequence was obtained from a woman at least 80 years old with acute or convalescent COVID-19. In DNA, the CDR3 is TGTGCCCTCTCAGCCGGGTTCTCAAATTCACCCCTCCACTTT. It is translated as CALSAGFSNSPLHF.